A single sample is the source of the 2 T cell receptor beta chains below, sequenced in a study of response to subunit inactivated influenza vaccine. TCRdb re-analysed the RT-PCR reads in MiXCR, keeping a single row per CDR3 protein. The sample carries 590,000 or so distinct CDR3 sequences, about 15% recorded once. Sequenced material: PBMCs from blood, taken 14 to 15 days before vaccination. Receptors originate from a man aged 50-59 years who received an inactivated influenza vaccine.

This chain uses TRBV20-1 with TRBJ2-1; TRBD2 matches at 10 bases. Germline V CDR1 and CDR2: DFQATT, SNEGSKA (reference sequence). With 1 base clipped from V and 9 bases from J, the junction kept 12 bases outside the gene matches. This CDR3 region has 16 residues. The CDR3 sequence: CSARAGTSGAAGEQFF. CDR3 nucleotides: TGCAGTGCTAGAGCGGGAACTAGCGGGGCCGCCGGTGAGCAGTTCTTC.

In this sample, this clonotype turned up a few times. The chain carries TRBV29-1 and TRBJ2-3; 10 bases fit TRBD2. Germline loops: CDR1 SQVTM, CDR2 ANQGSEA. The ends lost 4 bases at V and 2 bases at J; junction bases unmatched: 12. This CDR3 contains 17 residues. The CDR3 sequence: CSVGGSASGGNTDTQYF. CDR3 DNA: TGCAGCGTTGGGGGGTCGGCTAGCGGGGGCAACACAGATACGCAGTATTTT.